This T cell receptor (beta chain) was identified during a study of shared clonotypes between healthy human individuals. Overall study: Donor ages ranged 18 to 49 years: a couple of women, three men.

Findings and caveats of the study: Against clonotypes common to all four donors, non-shared ones had lower generation probabilities.

Concerning this clone: No antigen is known for it.

The protocol was immunoSEQ multiplex PCR, while the TCRdb copy is restricted to in-frame clones and leaves out a portion. The repertoire holds 1.5 million to 1.9 million clones, about 98% seen once, with about 0.45% in the top ten. Every donor was a Caucasian adult from Nashville, Tennessee. It was into CD45RA+ naive and CD45RA-negative memory subsets that the CD4+ cells were split. Germline V gene lookup returns CDR1 SGHAT and CDR2 FQNNGV. Trimming cost V 2 bases and J 5 bases, with 8 bases left between them. This CDR3 has 13 amino acids. What was sequenced was naive CD4+ T cells sorted from blood. Described subset: CD45RA+ positively selected. The sequence came from a young man in good health. This chain links TRBV11-2 with TRBJ2-3; D gene unclear. The CDR3 DNA is TGTGCCAGCAGCTTACCGTTCAAAGATACGCAGTATTTT. Its protein is CASSLPFKDTQYF.